This TCR beta chain was sequenced for a study of blood T cells in healthy people across ages. Overall study results and limits: The recorded TCR beta diversity per million T cells decreased in a roughly linear manner with age.

This clonotype was found a few times. What it binds is unknown. V shed 0 bases and J shed 7 bases, with 15 bases lying between them. Germline V gene sequence: CDR1 LGHDT, CDR2 YNNKEL (reference sequence). CDR3 length equals 15 residues. A minimum of 6 million PBMCs was isolated per sample. Total RNA was extracted at no less than 5 micrograms per sample. It was with a sample-barcoded 5' primer and a J-beta primer mix that a second PCR of roughly 7 to 12 cycles was run. Using its own MiXCR run on the 5' RACE reads, TCRdb lists one record per CDR3 protein. The data contain about 1.8 million distinct CDR3 sequences, 49% of them singletons.

The source is a woman aged 40 to 55 in good health. The J gene is TRBJ1-2, the V gene TRBV3-1; possible D gene TRBD1, 5 bases. The sequencing sample was made of blood. CDR3 amino acids: CASSQEAGILFGYTF. In DNA form, the CDR3 reads TGTGCCAGCAGCCAAGAGGCAGGGATCCTCTTTGGCTACACCTTC.